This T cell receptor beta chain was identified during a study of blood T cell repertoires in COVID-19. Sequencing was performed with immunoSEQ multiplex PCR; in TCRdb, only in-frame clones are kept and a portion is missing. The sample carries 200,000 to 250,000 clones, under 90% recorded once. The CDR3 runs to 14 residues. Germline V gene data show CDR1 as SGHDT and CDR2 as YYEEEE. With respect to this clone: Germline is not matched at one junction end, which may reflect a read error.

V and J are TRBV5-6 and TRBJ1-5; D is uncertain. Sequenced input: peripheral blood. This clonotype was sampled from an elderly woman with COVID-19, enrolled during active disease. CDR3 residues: CACSGPDSNQPQHF. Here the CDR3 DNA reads TGTGCCTGCAGCGGCCCAGATAGCAATCAGCCCCAGCATTTT.